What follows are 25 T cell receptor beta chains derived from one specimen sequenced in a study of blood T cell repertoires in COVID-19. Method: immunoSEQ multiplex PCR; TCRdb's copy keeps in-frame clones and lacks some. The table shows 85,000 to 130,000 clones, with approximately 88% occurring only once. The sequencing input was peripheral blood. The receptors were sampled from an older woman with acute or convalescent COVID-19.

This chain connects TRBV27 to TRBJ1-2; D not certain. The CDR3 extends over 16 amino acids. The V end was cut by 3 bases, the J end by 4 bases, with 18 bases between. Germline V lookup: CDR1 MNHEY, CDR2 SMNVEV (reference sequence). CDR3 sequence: CASSFGTPGMGYGYTF. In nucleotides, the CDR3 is TGTGCCAGCAGTTTCGGAACGCCGGGTATGGGCTATGGCTACACCTTC.

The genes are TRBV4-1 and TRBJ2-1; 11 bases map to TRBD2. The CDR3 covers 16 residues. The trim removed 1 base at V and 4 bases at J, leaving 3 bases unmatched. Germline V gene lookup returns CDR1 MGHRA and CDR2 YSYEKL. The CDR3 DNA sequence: TGCGCCAGCAGCCAAGTAACTAGCGGGGGTTACAATGAGCAGTTCTTC. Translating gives CASSQVTSGGYNEQFF.

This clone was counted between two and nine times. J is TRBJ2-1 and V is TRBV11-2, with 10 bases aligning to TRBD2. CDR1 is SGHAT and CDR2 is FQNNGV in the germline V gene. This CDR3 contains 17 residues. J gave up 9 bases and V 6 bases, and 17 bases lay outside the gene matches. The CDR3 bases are TGTGCCAGCAGACCCCCTAGCGGGAGATATGGATCGGGTGAGCAGTTCTTC. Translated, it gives CASRPPSGRYGSGEQFF.

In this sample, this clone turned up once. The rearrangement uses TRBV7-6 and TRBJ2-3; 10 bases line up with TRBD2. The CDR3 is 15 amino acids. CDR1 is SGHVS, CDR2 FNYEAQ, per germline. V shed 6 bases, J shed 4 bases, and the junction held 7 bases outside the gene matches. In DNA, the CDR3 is TGTGCCAGCAGTCCACTAGCGGGAAAAGCAGATACGCAGTATTTT. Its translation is CASSPLAGKADTQYF.

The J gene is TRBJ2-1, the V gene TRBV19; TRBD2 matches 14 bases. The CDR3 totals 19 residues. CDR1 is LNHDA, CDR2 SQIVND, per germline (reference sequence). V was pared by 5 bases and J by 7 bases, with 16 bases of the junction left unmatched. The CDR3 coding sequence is TGTGCCAGTAGTTCCCCGAGGGTAGGGGGACTAGCGGGAGTGAATGAGCAGTTCTTC. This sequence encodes CASSSPRVGGLAGVNEQFF.

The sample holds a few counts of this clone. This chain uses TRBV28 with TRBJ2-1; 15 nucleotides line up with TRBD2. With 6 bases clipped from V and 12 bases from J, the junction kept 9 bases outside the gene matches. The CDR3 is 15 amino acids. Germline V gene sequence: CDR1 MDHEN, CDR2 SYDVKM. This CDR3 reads CASRPTGTSGRRQFF. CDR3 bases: TGTGCCAGCAGACCAACCGGGACTAGCGGGAGGAGGCAGTTCTTC.

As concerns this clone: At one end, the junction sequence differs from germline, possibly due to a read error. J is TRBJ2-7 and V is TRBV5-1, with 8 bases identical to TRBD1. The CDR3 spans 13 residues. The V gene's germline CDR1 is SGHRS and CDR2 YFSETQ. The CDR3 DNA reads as TGCGCCAGCAGTATGGACAGGGCCTATGAGCAGTACTTC. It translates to CASSMDRAYEQYF.

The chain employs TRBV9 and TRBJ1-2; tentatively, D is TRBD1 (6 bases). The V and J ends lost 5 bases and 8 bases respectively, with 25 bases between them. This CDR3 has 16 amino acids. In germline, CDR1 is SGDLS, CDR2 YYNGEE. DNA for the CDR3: TGTGCCAGCAGTGAAACAAAGACAGGCAGAATCGAAGGCTACACCTTC. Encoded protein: CASSETKTGRIEGYTF.

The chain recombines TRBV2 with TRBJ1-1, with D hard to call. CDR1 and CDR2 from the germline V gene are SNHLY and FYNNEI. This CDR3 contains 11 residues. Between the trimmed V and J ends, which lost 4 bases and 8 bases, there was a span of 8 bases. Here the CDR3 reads CASSAEMEAFF. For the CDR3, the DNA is TGTGCCAGCAGTGCTGAGATGGAAGCTTTCTTT.

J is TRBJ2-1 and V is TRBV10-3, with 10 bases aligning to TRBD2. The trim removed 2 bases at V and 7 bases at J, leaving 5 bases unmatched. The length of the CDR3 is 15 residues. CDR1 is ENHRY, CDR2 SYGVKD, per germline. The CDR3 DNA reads TGTGCCATCAGTGAGCCACTAGCGGGAAGGAATGAGCAGTTCTTC. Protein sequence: CAISEPLAGRNEQFF.

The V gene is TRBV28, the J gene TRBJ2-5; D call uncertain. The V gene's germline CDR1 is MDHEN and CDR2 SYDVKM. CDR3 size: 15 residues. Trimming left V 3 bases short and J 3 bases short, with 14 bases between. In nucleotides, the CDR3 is TGTGCCAGCAGTTTTATGTCGCAAACTAAAGAGACCCAGTACTTC. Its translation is CASSFMSQTKETQYF. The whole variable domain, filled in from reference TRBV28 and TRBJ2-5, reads DVKVTQSSRYLVKRTGEKVFLECVQDMDHENMFWYRQDPGLGLRLIYFSYDVKMKEKGDIPEGYSVSREKKERFSLILESASTNQTSMYLCASSFMSQTKETQYFGPGTRLLVL.

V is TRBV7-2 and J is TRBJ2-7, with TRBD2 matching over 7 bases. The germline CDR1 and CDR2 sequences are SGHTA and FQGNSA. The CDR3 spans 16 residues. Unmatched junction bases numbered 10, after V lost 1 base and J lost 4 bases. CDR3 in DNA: TGTGCCAGCAGCTTAGGAGGTCAGCGGGAAACATACGAGCAGTACGTC. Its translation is CASSLGGQRETYEQYV.

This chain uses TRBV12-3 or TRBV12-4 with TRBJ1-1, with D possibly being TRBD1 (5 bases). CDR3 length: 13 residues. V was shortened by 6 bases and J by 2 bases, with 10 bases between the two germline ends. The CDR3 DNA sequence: TGTGCCAGCAGCAAGACAGCTAACACTGAAGCTTTCTTT. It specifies CASSKTANTEAFF.

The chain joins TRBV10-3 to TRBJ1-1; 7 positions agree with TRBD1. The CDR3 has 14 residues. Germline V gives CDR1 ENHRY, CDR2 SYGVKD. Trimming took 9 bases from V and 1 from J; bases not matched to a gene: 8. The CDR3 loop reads CAMRTGAGNTEAFF. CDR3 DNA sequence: TGTGCCATGCGAACAGGGGCCGGGAACACTGAAGCTTTCTTT.

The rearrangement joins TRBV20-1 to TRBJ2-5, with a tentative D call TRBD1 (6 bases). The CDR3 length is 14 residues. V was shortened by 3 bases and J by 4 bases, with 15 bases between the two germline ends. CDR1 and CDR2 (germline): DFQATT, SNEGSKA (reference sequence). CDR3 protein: CSASLGRGGETQYF. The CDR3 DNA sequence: TGCAGTGCTAGTCTTGGCAGGGGTGGAGAGACCCAGTACTTC.

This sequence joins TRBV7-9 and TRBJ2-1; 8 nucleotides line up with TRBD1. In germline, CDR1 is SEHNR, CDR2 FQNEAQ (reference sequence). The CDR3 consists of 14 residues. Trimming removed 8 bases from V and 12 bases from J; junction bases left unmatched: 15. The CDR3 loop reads CASATDRGSRRQFF. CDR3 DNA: TGTGCCAGCGCGACCGACAGGGGTAGTCGTCGGCAGTTCTTC.

CDR3 residues: CASSQQHLEAKNIQYF. For the CDR3, the DNA is TGTGCCAGCAGTCAACAGCACCTGGAAGCCAAAAACATTCAGTACTTC. The rearrangement joins TRBV27 to TRBJ2-4; D ambiguous. CDR1 is MNHEY, CDR2 SMNVEV, per germline (reference sequence). The CDR3 loop spans 16 amino acids. V was pared by 5 bases and J by 0 bases, with 14 bases between.

CDR3 sequence (DNA): TGTGCCAGCAGCCTTACAGGGGGCTCCAATGAAAAACTGTTTTTT. The encoded protein is CASSLTGGSNEKLFF. The V and J genes are TRBV28 and TRBJ1-4, with TRBD1 matching 9 bases. This CDR3 has 15 amino acids. Trimming at V came to 6 bases and at J to 5 bases, leaving 7 bases not matched to a gene. Germline CDR1 and CDR2: MDHEN and SYDVKM.

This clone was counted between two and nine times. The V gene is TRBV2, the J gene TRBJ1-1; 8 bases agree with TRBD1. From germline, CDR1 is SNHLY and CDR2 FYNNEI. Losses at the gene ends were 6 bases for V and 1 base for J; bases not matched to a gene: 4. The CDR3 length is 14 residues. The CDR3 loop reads CASRAGTGNTEAFF. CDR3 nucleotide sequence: TGTGCCAGCAGGGCCGGGACAGGGAACACTGAAGCTTTCTTT.

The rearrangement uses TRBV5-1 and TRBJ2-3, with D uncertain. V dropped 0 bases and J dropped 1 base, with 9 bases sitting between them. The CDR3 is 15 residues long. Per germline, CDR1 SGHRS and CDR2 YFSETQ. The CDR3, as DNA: TGCGCCAGCAGCTTGGCCTCCCGGGGCACAGATACGCAGTATTTT. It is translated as CASSLASRGTDTQYF.

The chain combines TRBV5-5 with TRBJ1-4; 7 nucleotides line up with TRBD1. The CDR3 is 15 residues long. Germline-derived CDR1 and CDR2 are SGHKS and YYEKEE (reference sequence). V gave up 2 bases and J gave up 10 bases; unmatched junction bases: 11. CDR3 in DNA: TGTGCCAGCAGCTTCGCCGGGACCTCAGGGGGAAAACTGTTTTTT. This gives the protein CASSFAGTSGGKLFF.

Here the CDR3 reads CSATKGKYGYTF. The CDR3 DNA reads TGCAGCGCTACGAAGGGGAAGTATGGCTACACCTTC. The J gene is TRBJ1-2, the V gene TRBV29-1; D might be TRBD1 (5 bases). V lost 7 bases to trimming and J lost 5 bases, with 14 bases between them. CDR1 and CDR2 (germline): SQVTM, ANQGSEA. This CDR3 is built from 12 residues.

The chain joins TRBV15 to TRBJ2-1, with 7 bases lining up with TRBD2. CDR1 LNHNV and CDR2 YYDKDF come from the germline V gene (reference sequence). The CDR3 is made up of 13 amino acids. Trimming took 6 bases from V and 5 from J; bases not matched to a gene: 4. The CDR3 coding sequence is TGTGCCACCAGGGTCCGGGGGGACAATGAGCAGTTCTTC. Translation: CATRVRGDNEQFF.

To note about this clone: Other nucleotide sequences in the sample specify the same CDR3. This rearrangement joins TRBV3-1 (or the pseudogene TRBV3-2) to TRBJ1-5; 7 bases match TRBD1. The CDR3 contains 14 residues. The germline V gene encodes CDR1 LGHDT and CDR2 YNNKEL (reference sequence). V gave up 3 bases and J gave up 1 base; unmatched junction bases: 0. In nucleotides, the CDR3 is TGTGCCAGCAGCCAGACAGGGAGCAATCAGCCCCAGCATTTT. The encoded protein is CASSQTGSNQPQHF.

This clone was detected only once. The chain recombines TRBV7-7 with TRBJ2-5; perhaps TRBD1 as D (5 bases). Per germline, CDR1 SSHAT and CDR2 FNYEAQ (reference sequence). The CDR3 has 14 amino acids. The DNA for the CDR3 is TGTGCTACCCCGGGTGGGCAGGGAAAAGAGACCCAGTACTTC. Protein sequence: CATPGGQGKETQYF.